The 18 T cell receptor beta chains below all came from one sample that was sequenced in a study of radiotherapy plus CTLA-4 blockade in lung cancer. TCRdb's copy holds only in-frame clones and misses some; the assay was immunoSEQ multiplex PCR. The sample has over 70,000 clones; around 88% are singletons. The input for sequencing was peripheral blood, taken from a patient treated with radiotherapy plus ipilimumab. These receptors came from a human donor with non-small cell lung cancer who had a partial response to radiotherapy plus ipilimumab.

The chain has TRBV9 and TRBJ2-1, with D perhaps matching TRBD2 (6 bases). Germline V gives CDR1 SGDLS, CDR2 YYNGEE. This CDR3 contains 15 residues. V lost 4 bases and J 0 bases, leaving 11 bases between the germline ends. The CDR3 spells CASSTKRASYNEQFF. The CDR3 DNA reads as TGTGCCAGCAGCACCAAGCGGGCCTCCTACAATGAGCAGTTCTTC.

As concerns this clone: A junction boundary mismatches the germline segment, possibly from a read error. CDR3 bases: TGTGCCAGCAGCCAAAGATATAAGGTAGCAGGGGCCGACGTCCTGACTTTC. It codes for CASSQRYKVAGADVLTF. The chain couples TRBV28 to TRBJ2-6, with D tentatively TRBD1 (6 bases). CDR1 MDHEN and CDR2 SYDVKM come from the germline V gene. This CDR3 spans 17 amino acids.

The V call is TRBV7-9, the J call TRBJ2-5, with 10 bases lining up with TRBD2. V gave up 5 bases and J gave up 5 bases; unmatched junction bases: 11. Germline CDR1 SEHNR, CDR2 FQNEAQ (reference sequence). The CDR3 runs to 16 residues. The CDR3 bases are TGTGCCAGCAGCCCCATAATAGCGGGAGGTTGGGAGACCCAGTACTTC. This gives the protein CASSPIIAGGWETQYF.

This clone has only a few counts. V is TRBV7-8 and J is TRBJ2-6; TRBD2 might be the D (5 bases). Trimming took 4 bases from V and 0 from J, leaving 13 bases between them. The CDR3 sequence is 17 residues long. Germline CDR1 reads SGHVS; CDR2 reads FQNEAQ. The CDR3 is CASSSFYSGSGANVLTF. The CDR3 region has the DNA TGTGCCAGCAGCTCGTTCTACAGCGGCTCTGGGGCCAACGTCCTGACTTTC.

This clone appeared a few times. This sequence joins TRBV5-6 and TRBJ1-3; D not resolved. The CDR3 has 13 amino acids. CDR1 and CDR2 (germline): SGHDT, YYEEEE. Deletions cut 3 bases from V and 8 bases from J, with 12 bases between. The CDR3, as DNA: TGTGCCAGCAGCTCGTTGGCAATGCACACCATATATTTT. It translates to CASSSLAMHTIYF.

The V call is TRBV7-6, the J call TRBJ1-1; TRBD1 might be the D (6 bases). Trimming took off 5 bases at V and 6 bases at J, with 19 bases between the two ends. This CDR3 region has 15 residues. Per germline, CDR1 SGHVS and CDR2 FNYEAQ. The CDR3: CASSAGAGTSAEAFF. The CDR3, as DNA: TGTGCCAGCAGCGCAGGAGCCGGGACAAGTGCTGAAGCTTTCTTT.

The chain combines TRBV7-9 with TRBJ2-1, with 7 bases matching TRBD2. Losses at the gene ends were 6 bases for V and 8 bases for J; bases not matched to a gene: 19. This CDR3 has 17 residues. The germline V gene has CDR1 SEHNR and CDR2 FQNEAQ (reference sequence). In nucleotides, the CDR3 is TGTGCCAGCAGTCAAGGCAGCGGGACCCTTTATTTCGATGAGCAGTTCTTC. It translates to CASSQGSGTLYFDEQFF.

The J gene is TRBJ2-6, the V gene TRBV28; 7 bases match TRBD2. The CDR3 contains 16 residues. Germline V gene data show CDR1 as MDHEN and CDR2 as SYDVKM. Unmatched junction bases numbered 10, after V lost 10 bases and J lost 1 base. As DNA, the CDR3 is TGTGCCACCGCCGGGGGGTCCCCATCTGGGGCCAACGTCCTGACTTTC. It yields the protein CATAGGSPSGANVLTF.

V usage is TRBV6-1 and J usage is TRBJ1-2; TRBD1 agrees at 7 bases. The junction had 9 bases not matched to a gene; V was cut back by 6 bases and J by 8 bases. CDR1 and CDR2 (germline): MNHNS, SASEGT. This CDR3 is 13 amino acids long. This CDR3 reads CASREGASMGYTF. In DNA form, the CDR3 reads TGTGCCAGCAGGGAGGGGGCCTCGATGGGCTACACCTTC.

V gene TRBV29-1 combines with J gene TRBJ1-5, with D maybe TRBD1 (6 bases). Germline-derived CDR1 and CDR2 are SQVTM and ANQGSEA. This CDR3 has 13 amino acids. V gave up 7 bases and J gave up 5 bases, with 15 bases separating them. CDR3 protein: CSGSGGRDQPQHF. The CDR3 DNA reads TGCAGCGGGTCGGGGGGCCGGGATCAGCCCCAGCATTTT.

As to this clone: The identical CDR3 is also encoded by other nucleotide sequences in the sample. The chain uses TRBV30 and TRBJ1-2; tentative D call: TRBD1 (5 bases). This CDR3 comprises 12 residues. CDR1 is GTSNPN, CDR2 SVGIG, per germline (reference sequence). CDR3 nucleotide sequence: TGTCTAGTGTGGCGAGGCGGGGGAGGCTACACCTTC. Encoded protein: CLVWRGGGGYTF.

This CDR3 reads CASSQGQGIYNEQFF. The CDR3 nucleotides are TGCGCCAGCAGCCAAGGGCAGGGGATTTACAATGAGCAGTTCTTC. J is TRBJ2-1 and V is TRBV4-1; tentative D call: TRBD1 (6 bases). The CDR3 spans 15 residues. The germline V gene has CDR1 MGHRA and CDR2 YSYEKL. Trimming left V 1 base short and J 4 bases short, with 11 bases between.

The chain has TRBV6-4 and TRBJ2-5; D is possibly TRBD2 (5 bases). Germline V gene lookup returns CDR1 MRHNA and CDR2 SNTAGT. The V and J ends lost 2 bases and 5 bases respectively, with 9 bases between them. The CDR3 covers 13 residues. The CDR3 DNA is TGTGCCAGCAGTGACCAGCCGGGGGAGACCCAGTACTTC. It specifies CASSDQPGETQYF.

The chain recombines TRBV19 with TRBJ2-1; TRBD1 matches 9 bases. The CDR3 length is 14 residues. Germline V lookup: CDR1 LNHDA, CDR2 SQIVND (reference sequence). V trimming: 6 bases; J trimming: 5 bases; junction bases outside the gene matches: 5. For the CDR3, the DNA is TGTGCCAGTAGAACGACAGGGGGGAACAATGAGCAGTTCTTC. Protein: CASRTTGGNNEQFF.

The rearrangement joins TRBV29-1 to TRBJ1-1, with 8 positions matching TRBD1. Unmatched junction bases numbered 2, after V lost 3 bases and J lost 2 bases. This CDR3 has 13 amino acids. Germline values: CDR1 SQVTM, CDR2 ANQGSEA. The CDR3 sequence: CSVDRGLNTEAFF. The DNA of the CDR3 is TGCAGCGTTGACAGGGGGCTCAACACTGAAGCTTTCTTT.

The rearrangement joins TRBV18 to TRBJ2-7; TRBD1 matches 10 bases. V shed 5 bases and J 0 bases; nucleotides not matched to a gene: 4. CDR3 length equals 15 residues. Germline CDR1 KGHSH, CDR2 LQKENI. CDR3 sequence: CASSVGQGSSYEQYV. DNA of the CDR3: TGTGCCAGCTCAGTGGGACAGGGGAGCTCCTACGAGCAGTACGTC.

The DNA for the CDR3 is TGTGCCAGCAGTGAAAGGGGGCCTACAGGGGACGGCTACACCTTC. The encoded protein is CASSERGPTGDGYTF. This rearrangement joins TRBV2 to TRBJ1-2; TRBD1 matches at 7 bases. Germline assignment: CDR1 SNHLY and CDR2 FYNNEI. J was trimmed by 8 bases and V by 2 bases; bases with no gene match: 11. This CDR3 comprises 15 residues.

This clone came up a few times. The J gene is TRBJ1-4, the V gene TRBV6-1, with D perhaps TRBD1 (5 bases). Germline lookup yields CDR1 MNHNS and CDR2 SASEGT. The CDR3 totals 13 residues. V dropped 7 bases and J dropped 3 bases, with 9 bases sitting between them. CDR3: CASIRGPNEKLFF. CDR3 coding DNA: TGTGCCAGCATAAGGGGCCCTAATGAAAAACTGTTTTTT.